A selection of T cell receptor beta chains follows, all from one sample in a study of cytomegalovirus exposure and HLA in healthy donors. Assay: immunoSEQ multiplex PCR; the TCRdb copy retains only in-frame clones and omits some. The sample comprises approximately 300,000 clones, about nine tenths of which are singletons, and approximately 0.84% rests with the top ten. Sequencing input: PBMCs. These receptor sequences come from a woman aged 18-29 years in good health and CMV-seronegative. Both conserved end residues are part of each CDR3. A D gene is named only where the DNA matches it firmly. Size values are once, few and many counts, or a class for expanded clones, and some rows have none.

TRBJ2-3	NA	NA	TRBV2	CASSVEEGLADTQYF	TGTGCCAGCAGTGTGGAGGAGGGCCTCGCAGATACGCAGTATTTT
TRBJ2-7	TRBD2	NA	TRBV9	CASSTGTSILEF	TGTGCCAGCAGCACCGGGACTAGCATTTTGGAATTC
TRBJ2-2	TRBD2	NA	TRBV5-1	CASSLEAGVPGELFF	TGCGCCAGCAGCTTGGAGGCGGGAGTCCCCGGGGAGCTGTTTTTT
TRBJ2-5	TRBD2	NA	TRBV5-1	CASSLAARTSGRAEGTQYF	TGCGCCAGCAGCTTGGCCGCGCGGACTAGCGGGAGGGCCGAGGGGACCCAGTACTTC
TRBJ1-5	NA	NA	TRBV7-8	CASSGLQDQPQHF	TGTGCCAGCAGCGGACTGCAGGACCAGCCCCAGCATTTT
TRBJ1-5	NA	NA	TRBV29-1	CSVGQGNQPQHF	TGCAGCGTGGGGCAGGGGAATCAGCCCCAGCATTTT
TRBJ2-2	TRBD1	NA	TRBV29-1	CSVVTDRGRPGELFF	TGCAGCGTTGTTACGGACAGGGGGCGCCCCGGGGAGCTGTTTTTT
TRBJ2-2	TRBD2	NA	TRBV27	CASSRIWTSGRPTGELFF	TGTGCCAGCAGCCGCATCTGGACTAGCGGGAGGCCGACCGGGGAGCTGTTTTTT
TRBJ2-7	TRBD2	NA	TRBV7-6	CASSHSVAGEGYEQYF	TGTGCCAGCAGCCATTCCGTAGCGGGAGAGGGCTACGAGCAGTACTTC
TRBJ1-1	NA	once	TRBV30	CAWSNGYAAFF	TGTGCCTGGAGCAACGGGTACGCAGCTTTCTTT
TRBJ1-2	TRBD1	NA	TRBV27	CASSSPGGTGGPTSYGYTF	TGTGCCAGCAGTTCCCCCGGAGGGACAGGGGGCCCTACTTCCTATGGCTACACCTTC
TRBJ1-2	NA	NA	TRBV6-1	CASRGGTNFDYGYTF	TGTGCCAGCAGGGGGGGTACAAATTTCGACTATGGCTACACCTTC
TRBJ2-1	NA	NA	TRBV7-2	CASEDSVFNEQFF	TGTGCCAGTGAGGATAGCGTCTTTAATGAGCAGTTCTTC
TRBJ1-3	TRBD1	NA	TRBV7-9	CASSPRLDRAGNTIYF	TGTGCCAGCAGCCCCAGACTCGACAGGGCTGGAAACACCATATATTTT
TRBJ2-1	TRBD2	NA	TRBV2	CASVLRTSGYNEQFF	TGTGCCAGCGTATTGAGGACTAGCGGATACAATGAGCAGTTCTTC
TRBJ2-7	NA	NA	TRBV18	CASSPRASGQGGGEQYF	TGTGCCAGCTCACCCCGTGCATCGGGGCAGGGAGGGGGCGAGCAGTACTTC
TRBJ1-5	TRBD1	NA	TRBV2	CASSEQGGNQPQHF	TGTGCCAGCAGTGAACAGGGGGGCAATCAGCCCCAGCATTTT
TRBJ2-7	TRBD2	NA	TRBV7-9	CASSLFLAGTEEQYF	TGTGCCAGCAGCTTATTTCTAGCGGGAACGGAAGAGCAGTACTTC
TRBJ2-1	TRBD1	NA	TRBV9	CASSVTGGSYNEQFF	TGTGCCAGCAGCGTTACAGGGGGGTCCTACAATGAGCAGTTCTTC
TRBJ1-5	TRBD1	NA	TRBV4-3	CANNGGQPVGSNQPQHF	TGCGCCAACAATGGGGGACAGCCCGTGGGTAGCAATCAGCCCCAGCATTTT
TRBJ2-1	NA	once	TRBV13	CASSPLTSGNEQFF	TGTGCCAGCAGTCCGCTGACTAGTGGCAATGAGCAGTTCTTC
TRBJ2-1	NA	once	TRBV6-6	CASSYMLGENNEQFF	TGTGCCAGCAGTTATATGTTAGGAGAAAACAATGAGCAGTTCTTC
TRBJ2-6	TRBD1	NA	TRBV5-1	CASSWAGTVDRGGANVLTF	TGCGCCAGCAGCTGGGCGGGAACCGTGGACAGGGGAGGGGCCAACGTCCTGACTTTC
TRBJ1-5	TRBD1	NA	TRBV5-6	CASSLTGVGQPQHF	TGTGCCAGCAGCTTAACAGGGGTGGGTCAGCCCCAGCATTTT